This TCR beta chain was obtained from a study of shared T cell receptors in the human thymus. TCRdb's table, derived via immunoSEQ multiplex PCR, lists solely in-frame clones and lacks some. The sample consists of about 380,000 clones, just under 95% of them appearing once. Sequenced input: thymocytes. This clonotype originated in a human donor.

CDR3: CASSSDRRGECEKLFF. DNA for the CDR3: TGTGCCAGCAGCTCCGACCGCAGGGGCGAATGTGAAAAACTGTTTTTT. The gene calls are TRBV5-8 and TRBJ1-4; maybe TRBD1 (6 bases). V lost 3 bases, J lost 7 bases, and 19 bases lay in between. Germline V lookup: CDR1 SGHTS, CDR2 YDEGEE. The CDR3 spans 16 residues.